This passage covers 10 T cell receptor beta chains from one sample sequenced in a study of response to subunit inactivated influenza vaccine. TCRdb re-derived calls from the RT-PCR reads in MiXCR, one entry per CDR3 protein. This sample yields about 570,000 distinct CDR3 sequences, of which 11% are seen a single time; about 10% belongs to the top ten. This sample was shared with a second study, whose subject was T cells expressing NK-cell markers. That paper adds: 5'RACE template switching built TCR beta cDNA with unique molecular identifiers.

Sequenced material: PBMCs from blood, taken on the day of vaccination. The source is a man in his forties or fifties who received an inactivated influenza vaccine.

The chain carries TRBV6-2 or TRBV6-3 and TRBJ2-2; TRBD1 matches 7 bases. Germline V lookup: CDR1 MNHEY, CDR2 SVGEGT. The CDR3 is 13 residues long. Trimming cost V 6 bases and J 8 bases; bases outside gene matches: 6. CDR3 protein: CASRTQGTGELFF. DNA for the CDR3: TGTGCCAGCAGAACACAGGGGACAGGGGAGCTGTTTTTT.

J is TRBJ1-1 and V is TRBV12-3 or TRBV12-4; the D is unclear. V gave up 2 bases and J gave up 1 base, with 11 bases separating them. The CDR3 length is 15 residues. CDR3 nucleotides: TGTGCCAGCAGTTTACCTCTGGGGAAGAACACTGAAGCTTTCTTT. It codes for CASSLPLGKNTEAFF.

This clonotype was seen more than once but under ten times. The chain is built from TRBV28 and TRBJ2-2, with 8 bases fitting TRBD2. V trimming: 5 bases; J trimming: 1 base; junction bases outside the gene matches: 15. The CDR3 length is 19 residues. The V gene's germline CDR1 is MDHEN and CDR2 SYDVKM. CDR3 in amino acids: CASSPLWGLDRENTGELFF. DNA of the CDR3: TGTGCCAGCAGTCCCCTCTGGGGACTAGACCGGGAGAACACCGGGGAGCTGTTTTTT.

This sequence joins TRBV3-1 and TRBJ2-3; 10 bases match TRBD2. The CDR3 spans 16 residues. The junction had 5 bases not matched to a gene; V was cut back by 1 base and J by 4 bases. Germline V gene lookup returns CDR1 LGHDT and CDR2 YNNKEL (reference sequence). The CDR3 sequence: CASSQAASGSPDTQYF. The CDR3 DNA follows: TGTGCCAGCAGCCAAGCGGCTAGCGGGAGCCCAGATACGCAGTATTTT.

The chain recombines TRBV19 with TRBJ2-7; tentatively, D is TRBD2 (5 bases). Trimming removed 9 bases at V and 1 base at J, with 13 bases between. The germline CDR1 and CDR2 sequences are LNHDA and SQIVND (reference sequence). The CDR3 length is 13 residues. CDR3 protein: CASIRPGSYEQYF. In nucleotides, the CDR3 is TGTGCCAGCATCCGTCCGGGGTCCTACGAGCAGTACTTC.

This clonotype occurred a few times. V gene TRBV6-5 combines with J gene TRBJ1-2, with TRBD1 identical over 10 bases. The CDR3 is made up of 15 amino acids. After removal of 2 bases from V and 5 bases from J, the junction contained 5 bases not matched to a gene. Germline assignment: CDR1 MNHEY and CDR2 SVGAGI. Here the CDR3 reads CASSYRRQGAYGYTF. The CDR3 DNA sequence: TGTGCCAGCAGTTACAGACGACAGGGGGCTTATGGCTACACCTTC.

The CDR3: CASSEREVSYGYTF. Written as DNA, the CDR3 is TGTGCCAGCAGTGAGAGGGAAGTGAGCTATGGCTACACCTTC. J is TRBJ1-2 and V is TRBV6-1; D not resolved. This CDR3 has 14 amino acids. V was cut by 3 bases and J by 4 bases, with 12 bases left in between. Per the germline V gene, CDR1 is MNHNS and CDR2 is SASEGT.

In this sample, this clonotype turned up a few times. This rearrangement joins TRBV20-1 to TRBJ2-7; 10 positions agree with TRBD2. CDR1 and CDR2 (germline): DFQATT, SNEGSKA (reference sequence). This CDR3 contains 13 residues. With V trimmed by 6 bases and J by 3 bases, 5 bases remained unmatched. CDR3 in amino acids: CSALSGGGYEQYF. The CDR3 DNA is TGCAGTGCCCTCAGCGGGGGGGGCTACGAGCAGTACTTC.

This clonotype was detected ten times or more. The J gene is TRBJ1-2, the V gene TRBV29-1; 7 bases are shared with TRBD1. CDR1 and CDR2 (germline): SQVTM, ANQGSEA. With V trimmed by 7 bases and J by 5 bases, 10 bases remained unmatched. The CDR3 sequence is 13 residues long. The CDR3 loop is CSALIGGEYGYTF. For the CDR3, the DNA is TGCAGCGCCCTCATAGGGGGCGAATATGGCTACACCTTC.

This clonotype has only a few counts. The rearrangement links TRBV24-1 to TRBJ2-3; D is perhaps TRBD1 or TRBD2 (7 bases each). Deletions cut 5 bases from V and 5 bases from J, with 13 bases between. The germline V gene has CDR1 KGHDR and CDR2 SFDVKD. CDR3 size: 14 residues. The CDR3: CATSGGRGQDTQYF. The CDR3 bases are TGTGCCACCAGTGGGGGGAGGGGGCAAGATACGCAGTATTTT.